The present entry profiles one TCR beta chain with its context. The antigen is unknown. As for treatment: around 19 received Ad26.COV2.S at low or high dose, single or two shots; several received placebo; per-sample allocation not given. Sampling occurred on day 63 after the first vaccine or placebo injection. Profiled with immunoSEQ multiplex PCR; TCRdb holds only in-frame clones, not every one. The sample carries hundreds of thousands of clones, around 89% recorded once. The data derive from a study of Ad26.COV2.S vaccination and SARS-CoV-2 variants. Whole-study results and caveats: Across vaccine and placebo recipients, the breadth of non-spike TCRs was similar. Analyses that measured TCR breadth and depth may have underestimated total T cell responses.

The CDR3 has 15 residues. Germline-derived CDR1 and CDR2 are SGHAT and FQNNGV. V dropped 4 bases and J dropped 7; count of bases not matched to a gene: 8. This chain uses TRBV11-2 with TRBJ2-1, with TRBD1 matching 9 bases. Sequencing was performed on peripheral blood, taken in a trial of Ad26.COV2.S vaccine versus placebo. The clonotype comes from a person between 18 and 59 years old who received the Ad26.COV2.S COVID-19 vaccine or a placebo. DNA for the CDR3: TGTGCCAGCAGCTCCAACAGGGGGCGCACAAATGAGCAGTTCTTC. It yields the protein CASSSNRGRTNEQFF.